This TCR beta chain was found in a study of technical replicates of blood from a few donors. This clone is medium-sized. V gave up 7 bases and J gave up 3 bases, with 19 bases separating them. Germline CDR1 and CDR2: SGHRS and YFSETQ. The CDR3 has 15 amino acids. Sequenced by immunoSEQ multiplex PCR; TCRdb stores in-frame clones only, minus some. In the table there are tens of thousands of clones, 85% to 95% of which are singletons. V usage is TRBV5-1 and J usage is TRBJ1-1, with D tentatively TRBD1 (5 bases). The source is a human donor in good health. Sequenced: T cells isolated from PBMCs. The CDR3 sequence: CASLEGLGLDTEAFF. The CDR3 DNA follows: TGCGCCAGCCTGGAGGGTCTGGGGCTTGACACTGAAGCTTTCTTT.